The clone carrying this TCR beta chain was seen more than once but under ten times. Antigen specificity is unknown. Per the germline V gene, CDR1 is SGHDN and CDR2 is FVKESK. The CDR3 has 13 residues. Trimming shortened V by 1 base and J by 5 bases, and 8 bases separated the two germline ends. The data originate from a study of T cells in Graves' hyperthyroidism and ophthalmopathy. Amplified regions were TCR beta CDR3 sequences from RNA transcripts. The HTBI set primed first-round TCR CDR3 RT-PCR. TCRdb re-called the multiplex PCR reads through MiXCR, storing one row per CDR3 protein. The sample shows about 160,000 distinct CDR3 sequences, roughly 9.4% of them seen only once. Findings and caveats of the study: Peripheral blood also featured most of the thyroid clonotypes expanded above 0.001.

Sequencing used blood. J is TRBJ2-5 and V is TRBV14; D is unclear. The sequence was collected from a woman aged 18-35 years with Graves' hyperthyroidism that later progressed to Graves' ophthalmopathy. The chain's CDR3 is CASSQANWETQYF. CDR3 DNA: TGTGCCAGCAGCCAAGCCAACTGGGAGACCCAGTACTTC.